This T cell receptor beta chain was captured in a study of shared clonotypes between healthy human individuals. Naive CD8 cells were CD45RO-negative, positively selected for CCR7, excluding terminally differentiated effector memory CD45RA+ cells. The sample holds one count of this clone. No antigen is known for it. Study-wide results and caveats: Donors were few, which limited the genetic and exposure-history diversity represented.

Libraries were prepared by immunoSEQ multiplex PCR; TCRdb keeps only in-frame clonotypes and omits some of them. The sample records approximately 590,000 clones, roughly 96% being singletons. Between the trimmed V and J ends, which lost 2 bases and 1 base, there was a span of 12 bases. CDR3 length: 16 amino acids. Per germline, CDR1 MNHEY and CDR2 SMNVEV (reference sequence). The sample taken for sequencing was naive CD8+ T cells sorted from blood. The origin of this receptor is a woman under 40 in good health. V gene TRBV27 combines with J gene TRBJ2-1; D is unresolved. CDR3 sequence reads: CASSLITPGSYNEQFF. CDR3 DNA sequence: TGTGCCAGCAGTTTAATAACCCCAGGATCCTACAATGAGCAGTTCTTC.